The T cell receptor beta chain described here comes from a study of shared clonotypes between healthy human individuals. Data came from immunoSEQ multiplex PCR; TCRdb stores just in-frame clones and leaves some out. The sample consists of about 1.5 million clones, roughly 96% of them appearing once. Germline CDR1 and CDR2: SGHTA and FQGNSA. The J segment lost 8 bases and the V segment lost 2 bases, leaving 7 bases of the junction unmatched. CDR3 size: 14 residues. The rearrangement uses TRBV7-2 and TRBJ1-2; 8 bases line up with TRBD1. The sequencing input was naive CD4+ T cells sorted from blood. The subset: CD45RA+ positively selected. The sequence was obtained from a man aged 25 to 40 in good health. CDR3 in amino acids: CASSLIWTGSGYTF. The CDR3 DNA follows: TGTGCCAGCAGCTTAATTTGGACAGGGTCAGGCTACACCTTC.